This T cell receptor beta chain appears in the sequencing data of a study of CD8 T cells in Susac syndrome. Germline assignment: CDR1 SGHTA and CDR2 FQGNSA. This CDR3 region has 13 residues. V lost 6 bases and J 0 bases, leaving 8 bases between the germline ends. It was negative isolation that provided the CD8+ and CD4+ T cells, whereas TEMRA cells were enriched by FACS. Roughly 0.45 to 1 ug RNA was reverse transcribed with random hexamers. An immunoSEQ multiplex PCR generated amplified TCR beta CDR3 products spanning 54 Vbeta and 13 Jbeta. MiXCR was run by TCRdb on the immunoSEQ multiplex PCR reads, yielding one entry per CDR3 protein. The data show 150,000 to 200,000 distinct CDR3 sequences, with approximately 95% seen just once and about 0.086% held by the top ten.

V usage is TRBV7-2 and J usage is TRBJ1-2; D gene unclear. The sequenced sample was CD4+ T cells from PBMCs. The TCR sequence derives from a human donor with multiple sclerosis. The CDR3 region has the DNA TGTGCCAGCAGTTCCCCGTCTAACTATGGCTACACCTTC. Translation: CASSSPSNYGYTF.